The 5 T cell receptor beta chains in this list originate from one sample, sequenced in a study of memory CD4+ T cells and cytomegalovirus serostatus. Clones were sequenced by immunoSEQ multiplex PCR, and TCRdb holds only the in-frame ones, with some missing. The table includes about 82,000 clones, over 80% detected once. Single viable CD3+CD4+CD8-CD45RO+ cells were sorted as the memory CD4+ T cells. Sequenced: memory CD4+ T cells from blood. The receptors stem from an adult in good health and CMV-seronegative.

The rearrangement links TRBV27 to TRBJ2-3, with TRBD1 as a possible D gene (5 bases). The CDR3 has 13 amino acids. Germline lookup yields CDR1 MNHEY and CDR2 SMNVEV (reference sequence). Deletions cut 6 bases from V and 3 bases from J, with 10 bases between. The CDR3 DNA follows: TGTGCCAGCAGATCCCAGGGTACAGATACGCAGTATTTT. Translating it yields CASRSQGTDTQYF.

The sample holds one count of this clone. The chain joins TRBV11-1 to TRBJ2-3, with 12 bases that match TRBD2. Trimming took 5 bases from V and 5 from J; bases not matched to a gene: 8. Per the germline V gene, CDR1 is SGHAT and CDR2 is FQDESV (reference sequence). This CDR3 is 16 amino acids long. CDR3 in DNA: TGTGCCAGCAGCCCCCGACTAGCGGGGGCCGGAGATACGCAGTATTTT. As protein: CASSPRLAGAGDTQYF.

The chain employs TRBV20-1 and TRBJ2-5, with D possibly TRBD2 on 5 matching bases. CDR3 size: 11 residues. Trimming shortened V by 5 bases and J by 2 bases, and 6 bases separated the two germline ends. Germline lookup yields CDR1 DFQATT and CDR2 SNEGSKA (reference sequence). The CDR3 bases are TGCAGTGCTGCGGGTCAAGAGACCCAGTACTTC. As protein: CSAAGQETQYF.

CDR3 residues: CASSLYVNTEAFF. CDR3 DNA: TGTGCCAGCAGCTTATACGTGAACACTGAAGCTTTCTTT. J is TRBJ1-1 and V is TRBV5-6; D call uncertain. Germline CDR1 SGHDT, CDR2 YYEEEE. The CDR3 sequence is 13 residues long. Deletions cut 2 bases from V and 0 bases from J, with 5 bases between.

The chain's CDR3 is CASSPWATSGGYNEQFF. The CDR3 coding sequence is TGTGCCAGCAGCCCCTGGGCGACTAGCGGGGGATACAATGAGCAGTTCTTC. The genes are TRBV7-3 and TRBJ2-1, with 12 bases lining up with TRBD2. The length of the CDR3 is 17 residues. CDR1 SGHTA and CDR2 FQGTGA come from the germline V gene. Losses at the gene ends were 5 bases for V and 4 bases for J; bases not matched to a gene: 9.